Presented here are 26 T cell receptor beta chains from one specimen sequenced in a study of cytomegalovirus exposure and HLA in healthy donors. Primers for the PCR totalled 60 Vbeta and 13 Jbeta. The table came from immunoSEQ multiplex PCR; TCRdb's copy has only in-frame clones and leaves some out. In the table there are around 140,000 clones, 50% to 75% of which are singletons. The specimen sequenced was PBMCs. Receptor source: a woman between 35 and 50 years old in good health and CMV-seronegative.

This clone was detected once. V usage is TRBV27 and J usage is TRBJ1-5; TRBD1 aligns across 7 bases. Germline CDR1 is MNHEY and CDR2 is SMNVEV (reference sequence). J was trimmed by 1 base and V by 3 bases; bases with no gene match: 3. The CDR3 sequence is 15 residues long. As DNA, the CDR3 is TGTGCCAGCAGTTTCGGGACAGTGAGCAATCAGCCCCAGCATTTT. Protein product: CASSFGTVSNQPQHF.

The chain has TRBV29-1 and TRBJ1-2; no definite D call. The CDR3 runs 13 residues. Germline CDR1 reads SQVTM; CDR2 reads ANQGSEA. The germline V and J ends were trimmed by 3 bases and 0 bases, with 8 bases remaining between them. CDR3 in DNA: TGCAGCGTTGACAGGATCTCTAACTATGGCTACACCTTC. Encoded protein: CSVDRISNYGYTF.

The chain recombines TRBV7-2 with TRBJ2-7, with 11 bases that match TRBD2. Germline-derived CDR1 and CDR2 are SGHTA and FQGNSA. V lost 3 bases and J lost 0; bases outside the gene matches: 7. This CDR3 has 17 residues. The CDR3 spells CASSFGASGGSSYEQYF. As DNA, the CDR3 is TGTGCCAGCAGCTTTGGGGCTAGCGGGGGGTCCTCCTACGAGCAGTACTTC.

This clone occurred a few times. V and J are TRBV28 and TRBJ2-3; weak D call: TRBD1 (6 bases). Per germline, CDR1 MDHEN and CDR2 SYDVKM. The CDR3 is made up of 15 amino acids. Trimming pared 6 bases from V and 1 base from J, leaving 14 bases between. CDR3 sequence: CASRPTGSGTDTQYF. The CDR3 DNA is TGTGCCAGCAGACCTACAGGGTCGGGCACAGATACGCAGTATTTT.

This clone was counted a single time. This sequence joins TRBV7-2 and TRBJ2-5, with 14 positions matching TRBD2. This CDR3 is 17 amino acids long. The germline V gene encodes CDR1 SGHTA and CDR2 FQGNSA. The V and J ends lost 5 bases and 5 bases, in that order; junction bases with no gene match: 10. The CDR3 is CASSPGTSGGREETQYF. CDR3 nucleotides: TGTGCCAGCAGCCCCGGGACTAGCGGGGGCCGGGAGGAGACCCAGTACTTC.

This clone was detected a few times. The V call is TRBV18, the J call TRBJ1-3; TRBD1 is a possible D gene (6 bases). The V end lost 6 bases, the J end lost 0 bases, and 12 bases lay between the germline ends. Per germline, CDR1 KGHSH and CDR2 LQKENI. The CDR3 totals 15 residues. The CDR3 DNA is TGTGCCAGCTCGTGGGACAACCGCTCTGGAAACACCATATATTTT. Translation gives CASSWDNRSGNTIYF. The complete variable domain, with remaining parts taken from reference TRBV18 and TRBJ1-3, reads NAGVMQNPRHLVRRRGQEARLRCSPMKGHSHVYWYRQLPEEGLKFMVYLQKENIIDESGMPKERFSAEFPKEGPSILRIQQVVRGDSAAYFCASSWDNRSGNTIYFGEGSWLTVV.

This chain connects TRBV14 to TRBJ2-1; D is ambiguous. The CDR3 is made up of 13 amino acids. Per the germline V gene, CDR1 is SGHDN and CDR2 is FVKESK. Trimming removed 6 bases from V and 0 bases from J, with 6 bases in between. The CDR3 DNA sequence: TGTGCCAGCAGTCATAGCTCCTACAATGAGCAGTTCTTC. This sequence encodes CASSHSSYNEQFF.

The chain uses TRBV5-1 and TRBJ1-1; no reliable D call. With 1 base removed from V and 4 bases from J, the gap between germline ends came to 14 bases. Germline values: CDR1 SGHRS, CDR2 YFSETQ. This CDR3 contains 15 residues. The CDR3 nucleotides read TGCGCCAGCAGCTTGATATTCGGGGTAGCCACTGAAGCTTTCTTT. Protein: CASSLIFGVATEAFF.

The chain carries TRBV5-1 and TRBJ2-6, with D maybe TRBD2 (5 bases). This CDR3 is 16 amino acids long. The V and J ends lost 4 bases and 0 bases respectively, with 11 bases between them. Germline loops: CDR1 SGHRS, CDR2 YFSETQ. The CDR3 DNA is TGCGCCAGCAGCCGCGAGGGTCGCTCTGGGGCCAACGTCCTGACTTTC. Translating gives CASSREGRSGANVLTF.

The CDR3 here is CASSYSGQGNEKLFF. The CDR3 DNA follows: TGTGCCAGCAGTTACTCGGGACAGGGGAATGAAAAACTGTTTTTT. This chain uses TRBV6-6 with TRBJ1-4; TRBD1 aligns across 10 bases. The V gene end was trimmed by 0 bases and the J gene end by 5 bases; junction bases not matched to a gene: 0. The CDR3 runs to 15 residues. Looked up from germline, CDR1 is MNHNY and CDR2 is SVGAGI (reference sequence).

J is TRBJ1-1 and V is TRBV5-1; D is possibly TRBD1 (6 bases). Germline-derived CDR1 and CDR2 are SGHRS and YFSETQ. There are 14 residues in the CDR3. V lost 4 bases and J lost 3, with 13 bases in between. CDR3 in DNA: TGCGCCAGCAGCGACCAAGGGGGAGACACTGAAGCTTTCTTT. It is translated as CASSDQGGDTEAFF.

This clone is a singleton in its sample. The chain recombines TRBV7-8 with TRBJ2-7, with 8 bases identical to TRBD2. V gave up 1 base and J gave up 7 bases; unmatched junction bases: 9. Germline V lookup: CDR1 SGHVS, CDR2 FQNEAQ. This CDR3 contains 15 residues. The CDR3: CASSLVSGGSPEQYF. The CDR3 DNA sequence: TGTGCCAGCAGCTTAGTCAGCGGGGGAAGCCCGGAGCAGTACTTC. The full variable domain, rest sourced from reference TRBV7-8 and TRBJ2-7, is GAGVSQSPRYKVAKRGQDVALRCDPISGHVSLFWYQQALGQGPEFLTYFQNEAQLDKSGLPSDRFFAERPEGSVSTLKIQRTQQEDSAVYLCASSLVSGGSPEQYFGPGTRLTVT.

V and J are TRBV7-9 and TRBJ1-1; D unclear. There are 12 residues in the CDR3. Looked up from germline, CDR1 is SEHNR and CDR2 is FQNEAQ (reference sequence). The ends were cut back, 2 bases at V and 8 bases at J, with 9 bases in the middle. CDR3 in DNA: TGTGCCAGCAGCTTATTTCCGGGAGAAGCTTTCTTT. Translated, it gives CASSLFPGEAFF.

The chain carries TRBV7-9 and TRBJ2-5; 8 bases line up with TRBD1. The DNA end is a closer match to TRBJ2-7, so the J assignment may be wrong. The CDR3 sequence is 15 residues long. CDR1 is SEHNR, CDR2 FQNEAQ, per germline (reference sequence). CDR3 residues: CASSSTHSGGGEQYF. The CDR3, as DNA: TGTGCCAGCAGCTCTACCCATTCAGGGGGCGGCGAGCAGTACTTC.

V is TRBV19 and J is TRBJ1-5, with no clear D. This CDR3 has 11 residues. The V gene's germline CDR1 is LNHDA and CDR2 SQIVND (reference sequence). V was shortened by 7 bases and J by 10 bases, with 11 bases between the two germline ends. The CDR3 DNA follows: TGTGCCAGTATGAACCTACCCCCCCAGCATTTT. Protein product: CASMNLPPQHF.

This chain joins TRBV29-1 and TRBJ1-2; 7 nucleotides align to TRBD1. V dropped 1 base and J dropped 2; count of bases not matched to a gene: 7. Germline-derived CDR1 and CDR2 are SQVTM and ANQGSEA. The CDR3 is made up of 15 amino acids. The chain's CDR3 is CSVEGARGRNYGYTF. CDR3 coding DNA: TGCAGCGTTGAAGGCGCCAGGGGGAGAAACTATGGCTACACCTTC.

The chain uses TRBV11-2 and TRBJ2-5; possible D gene TRBD1, 6 bases. Germline V gene data show CDR1 as SGHAT and CDR2 as FQNNGV. The length of the CDR3 is 13 residues. Trimming cost V 1 base and J 12 bases, with 15 bases left between them. CDR3: CASSLAPRGFEYF. The CDR3 DNA follows: TGTGCCAGCAGCTTAGCCCCCAGGGGTTTCGAGTACTTC.

The J gene is TRBJ2-2, the V gene TRBV7-7; perhaps TRBD1 as D (5 bases). The CDR3 consists of 12 residues. V was clipped by 8 bases and J by 3 bases, with 7 bases between them. CDR1 is SSHAT, CDR2 FNYEAQ, per germline (reference sequence). CDR3: CASGADTGELFF. The CDR3 region has the DNA TGTGCCAGCGGGGCGGACACCGGGGAGCTGTTTTTT.

The chain carries TRBV7-3 and TRBJ2-3, with 9 bases fitting TRBD1. CDR3 size: 14 residues. The junction had 4 bases not matched to a gene; V was cut back by 6 bases and J by 3 bases. Germline V CDR1 and CDR2: SGHTA, FQGTGA. CDR3 in DNA: TGTGCCAGCAGTTCGGACAGGGGAACAGATACGCAGTATTTT. Translating it yields CASSSDRGTDTQYF.

This chain connects TRBV7-2 to TRBJ1-4; no definite D call. Trimming cost V 5 bases and J 4 bases, with 11 bases left between them. In germline, CDR1 is SGHTA, CDR2 FQGNSA. The CDR3 covers 14 residues. The CDR3 nucleotides are TGTGCCAGCAGCGCGGGATTCCTTAATGAAAAACTGTTTTTT. Amino acids: CASSAGFLNEKLFF.

V gene TRBV29-1 combines with J gene TRBJ2-3, with 8 positions matching TRBD1. Germline CDR1 SQVTM, CDR2 ANQGSEA. CDR3 length: 16 amino acids. With 0 bases clipped from V and 2 bases from J, the junction kept 7 bases outside the gene matches. The CDR3 loop reads CSVEDRLTGATDTQYF. Written as DNA, the CDR3 is TGCAGCGTTGAAGATCGACTGACAGGGGCCACAGATACGCAGTATTTT.

This clone came up a few times. The chain combines TRBV13 with TRBJ2-7; D possibly corresponds to TRBD2 (5 bases). V lost 6 bases to trimming and J lost 0 bases, with 12 bases between them. CDR3 length: 14 amino acids. The germline V gene has CDR1 PRHDT and CDR2 FYEKMQ (reference sequence). CDR3 region: CASRRVLSSYEQYF. CDR3 nucleotide sequence: TGTGCCAGCAGGCGGGTGCTTAGCTCCTACGAGCAGTACTTC.

The rearrangement joins TRBV28 to TRBJ1-2, with a possible D match to TRBD1 (6 bases). Germline V gene data show CDR1 as MDHEN and CDR2 as SYDVKM. V shed 1 base and J shed 8 bases, with 14 bases lying between them. The CDR3 extends over 14 amino acids. The DNA for the CDR3 is TGTGCCAGCAGTTTATCGGGGGGGCGCAAAGGCTACACCTTC. Translated: CASSLSGGRKGYTF.

This chain joins TRBV7-2 and TRBJ1-2; 8 nucleotides agree with TRBD1. CDR1 is SGHTA and CDR2 is FQGNSA in the germline V gene. The junction had 6 bases not matched to a gene; V was cut back by 8 bases and J by 4 bases. The CDR3 is 13 residues long. The CDR3 DNA is TGTGCCAGCGGGGGACAGGTCGCCTATGGCTACACCTTC. Its protein is CASGGQVAYGYTF.

Here the CDR3 DNA reads TGTGCCAGCAGCTTTTCCGGGACAGGGGGTTTCTACAATGAGCAGTTCTTC. Translated, it gives CASSFSGTGGFYNEQFF. The chain is built from TRBV11-2 and TRBJ2-1; 11 bases are a match to TRBD1. This CDR3 region has 17 residues. V gave up 3 bases and J gave up 3 bases; unmatched junction bases: 7. Germline CDR1 and CDR2: SGHAT and FQNNGV.

The V and J genes are TRBV2 and TRBJ1-4; D might be TRBD1 (5 bases). V was shortened by 6 bases and J by 7 bases, with 12 bases between the two germline ends. Germline assignment: CDR1 SNHLY and CDR2 FYNNEI. The CDR3 length is 13 residues. Written as DNA, the CDR3 is TGTGCCAGCAGGGGGCCCGGCAGTGAAAAACTGTTTTTT. This encodes CASRGPGSEKLFF.